This T cell receptor (beta chain) is from a study of cytomegalovirus exposure and HLA in healthy donors (dated by TCRdb to about 2017). Background on the whole study: In an earlier analysis of some 610 of the donors, 250 to 350 Gb of sequence data and approximately 120 million unique TCR beta sequences from 150 million to 200 million T cells were reported. The genetic ancestry cluster associated with self-reported Caucasian donors included over 80% of the approximately 430 genotyped donors. Besides the first cohort of 666 subjects, a separate validation cohort made up of 90 to 150 different subjects was used. Rather than drawing on any new phenotypic data, the later analysis identified candidate immune exposures from TCR beta sequences and the way those sequences occurred across donors. Donor age, sex, ethnicity and CMV serostatus were collected together with the repertoire data. Typing coverage varied by locus: 629-630 donors for A, B, C, DRB1 and DQB1; roughly 510 for DQA1; more than 600 for DPA1; approximately 490 for DPB1. The aim of the study was to test whether cataloging public T cell receptors could identify signatures of past pathogen exposure. To predict cytomegalovirus infection status, the study combined high-throughput TCR immunosequencing, statistical association of individual TCRs with disease status, and machine learning. On average, 235,054 unique TCR beta nucleotide sequences were sequenced per donor among roughly 430 genotyped donors of the cohort, with roughly 18% of those sequences being non-productive. A later genetic analysis used genome-wide SNP genotypes for about 65% of the 666 donors, treating that subset as a discovery cohort. Roughly 5 DR-DQ haplotypes were handled as single units for association and clustering, since linkage in the cohort was strong. A later analysis re-analyzed previously published TCR beta repertoires from 550 to 700 donors and added high-resolution HLA genotyping to study TCR occurrence patterns. The study used immunosequencing to profile the T cell repertoires of approximately 650 subjects and linked those repertoires to cytomegalovirus serostatus. To decide whether each TCR beta V gene segment behaved as functional or pseudogenic, an earlier analysis of 587 of the donors relied on high-throughput TCR beta sequencing. HLA typing included class I and class II loci at four-digit resolution. About 330 gigabases of sequencing data and roughly 80 million unique TCR sequences made up an early release that covered some 640 HLA-typed donors. All discovery cohort repertoires had been generated using a single sequencing platform. The full study reports these points: Across donors, most TCR sequences were observed very rarely, whereas some public TCRs were present in many individuals. According to a later genetic analysis, donors in an Asian-associated ancestry cluster had fewer N-insertions in productive TCRs than the approximately 670-donor mean. Because HLA typing was missing for some donors at each locus, association tests included only the typed subset. According to a later analysis, most CMV-associated TCR beta chains appeared to be HLA-restricted, and the HLA associations seemed to be driven largely by CMV exposure. Assigning TCR associations to individual alleles was difficult when HLA alleles, especially DR and DQ, strongly co-occurred. In a later analysis, several top co-occurrence clusters were reported to appear linked to parvovirus B19, influenza, CMV and Epstein-Barr virus. An earlier analysis of 587 of the donors showed that most TCR beta V segments appeared in productive rearrangements either about 87% or about 30% of the time, which broadly matched IMGT annotations. The only immune exposure information available for the cohort was CMV serostatus. The classifier was reported to diagnose cytomegalovirus status with high specificity and sensitivity in both the original cohort and the validation cohort. This cohort had only TCR beta chains sequenced, and the lack of alpha or paired-chain data limited which features could be detected. V-gene and J-gene trimming of TCR beta chains was associated with a missense DCLRE1C variant in a later genetic analysis, and the association was replicated in an independent cohort. In vitro tests confirmed that a few of the cytomegalovirus-associated TCR beta chains recognize cytomegalovirus antigens. In the study, 164 TCR beta chains were listed as associated with cytomegalovirus. According to the authors, the approach could potentially be generalized to other disease states and immunological phenotypes. Sequencing depth was assumed to be roughly uniform across donors in the presence/absence analyses, though that assumption may not hold. Because counts were too low, more than 15 rarely observed V segments, including chromosome 9 orphons, were left out of the earlier analysis of a few hundred of the donors. A further reported finding was that TCR beta sequences accurately predicted the HLA-A and HLA-B alleles for most subjects in the first cohort. According to a later analysis, TCR association rates differed among HLA loci, with DRB1 alleles showing the most associated TCRs and HLA-C alleles showing the fewest. In a later analysis, HLA-associated TCR beta chains were found to be more clonally expanded and to have lower generation probabilities than equally common non-associated chains. The 87-base-pair reads could not distinguish some IMGT-functional V segments, including TRBV6-2 and TRBV6-3, so those segments were excluded. At a false discovery rate of 0.05, a later analysis linked roughly 17,000 TCR beta sequences to specific HLA alleles. Correlated functional status among segregating V segments might be attributable to linkage disequilibrium, but an unknown experimental factor could not be ruled out. The sequencing pipeline was judged likely to have produced a cluster of highly shared sequence variants as a technical artifact.

In total, 630 or so healthy bone marrow donors made up the cohort. All cohort members were sampled while nominally healthy, although unrecorded immune exposures were likely present. The donor tested CMV seronegative, placing the donor among the 350 or so seronegative members of the cohort. Each donor provided a peripheral blood sample, and peripheral blood mononuclear cells were used for TCR beta sequencing. Genomic DNA was extracted from the blood cell samples with the Qiagen DNeasy Blood Extraction Kit. Worth noting for this clone: The specificity of this receptor is unknown. No base quality information exists; no much larger clone differs at one position.

The protocol used for the library was the immunoSEQ multiplex PCR assay. The multiplex PCR relied on a mix of 60 forward primers for TCR Vbeta segments and 13 reverse primers for TCR Jbeta segments. A multiplex PCR assay on genomic DNA amplified the CDR3 region of rearranged TCR beta genes. The Illumina HiSeq System was used to sequence the amplified TCR beta libraries as 87-base-pair reads. The published analysis was carried out like this. A later analysis tallied 70 million to 100 million unique TCR beta chains across the 666 repertoires, and about 10 million of those chains were shared by two or more donors. Raw reads were error-corrected and collapsed into unique sequences by a nearest-neighbor algorithm in which closely related sequences were merged to remove PCR and sequencing errors. Alignment of CDR3 sequences to IMGT reference sequences was used to assign V, D and J gene segments. Each retained sequence needed at least a six-nucleotide match to both a V gene segment and a J gene segment. Rearrangements were called productive when the CDR3 lacked stop codons and stayed in frame with V and J; all others were non-productive. CDR3 was defined by IMGT convention, running from the second conserved V-encoded cysteine to the conserved J-encoded phenylalanine. In an earlier analysis of around 600 of the donors, sequences lacking an unambiguous match to a single V gene segment were excluded. An earlier analysis of under 750 of the donors called V segments functional above 56.7% productive rearrangements and segregating when the between-donor standard deviation exceeded 5%. To diagnose cytomegalovirus status from the catalog of TCR beta chain sequences, a statistical classification framework was built. In a later analysis, TCR nucleotide sequences were compared against IMGT/GENE-DB human TR gene sequences so that V and J genes could be assigned. A later analysis assigned CDR3 sequences and most-parsimonious VDJ recombination scenarios with the TCRdist pipeline. In a later analysis, each TCR beta chain was defined by its CDR3 amino acid sequence together with its V-gene family, and reads lacking a unique V-gene family were excluded. To address suspected cross-contamination and a sequencing artifact, a later analysis removed over 500 highly shared, low-generation-probability nucleotide sequences. In a later analysis, a clonal expansion index was calculated for each public chain from normalized within-repertoire ranks of inferred template counts. In a later analysis, generation probabilities were computed using a VDJ recombination model fitted to out-of-frame rearrangements, and the results were checked against IGoR. In a later analysis, hypergeometric tests were used to score TCR-TCR, TCR-HLA and TCR-CMV co-occurrence, with a repertoire-size bias correction applied to TCR pairs. A later analysis estimated false discovery rates by permuting HLA or CMV assignments 20 times. In a later analysis, co-occurring TCRs were grouped using DBSCAN, with TCRdist sequence similarity added in when clustering inside HLA-allele-positive subsets. For co-occurrence clustering, repertoires with fewer than 30,000 or more than 120,000 public chains were excluded, along with five or six repertoires with anomalous nucleotide sharing. TCRdb mirrors the immuneACCESS table, restricted to in-frame sequences. Some clones are absent from its copies; in checked studies, under half trace to an unresolved V gene, and the reason for the others is unknown. D and trimming come from the DNA, and the V and J calls and clone size come from that table. Across this sample there are about 150,000 clones, with about two thirds seen only once. 2.4% of the sample is taken by the ten largest.

The germline V gene yields MNHNS for CDR1 and SASEGT for CDR2. The CDR3 sequence holds 17 residues, the cysteine and phenylalanine included. This entry keeps only the CDR3 DNA: 51 bases, framed from base 1. A distance of 12 bases separates the germline ends of V and J, which lose 2 bases and 1 base respectively. The TCR originated in a woman between 40 and 50 years old in good health and CMV-seronegative. The rearrangement joined TRBV6-1 to TRBJ1-6; the D region possibly corresponds to TRBD1 (6 bases align). What was sequenced was PBMCs. The DNA is TGTGCCAGCAGTGAACTCCACAGGGTATCCTATAATTCACCCCTCCACTTT. This sequence encodes CASSELHRVSYNSPLHF.